These 20 T cell receptor beta chains were sequenced from one sample in a study of cytomegalovirus exposure and HLA in healthy donors. Profiled with immunoSEQ multiplex PCR; TCRdb holds only in-frame clones, not every one. The sample includes 55,000 to 75,000 clones, about 94% of them seen just once. The specimen sequenced was PBMCs. These receptors were taken from a man between 18 and 29 years old in good health and CMV-seropositive.

The sample holds one count of this clone. J is TRBJ1-5 and V is TRBV30; 7 bases match TRBD1. The CDR3 spans 15 residues. CDR1 and CDR2 from the germline V gene are GTSNPN and SVGIG (reference sequence). Trimming removed 3 bases from V and 3 bases from J; junction bases left unmatched: 8. For the CDR3, the DNA is TGTGCCTGGAGCAAAAAAGACAGGGACAATCAGCCCCAGCATTTT. Its protein product is CAWSKKDRDNQPQHF.

The chain combines TRBV7-3 with TRBJ2-2; TRBD1 aligns across 9 bases. The J segment lost 0 bases and the V segment lost 4 bases, leaving 6 bases of the junction unmatched. This CDR3 region has 17 residues. Germline loops: CDR1 SGHTA, CDR2 FQGTGA. The CDR3 coding sequence is TGTGCCAGCAGCTCCTACAGGGGGCAAACGAACACCGGGGAGCTGTTTTTT. As protein: CASSSYRGQTNTGELFF.

V and J are TRBV23-1 and TRBJ2-4, with no clear D. TRBV23-1 is recorded as an ORF, its role being uncertain. The CDR3 runs to 16 residues. V shed 2 bases and J shed 7 bases, with 18 bases lying between them. The CDR3 here is CASSQPPGSPPNIQYF. CDR3 coding DNA: TGCGCCAGCAGTCAACCCCCGGGTAGCCCGCCTAACATTCAGTACTTC.

The chain employs TRBV27 and TRBJ1-4, with 7 positions matching TRBD1. Germline assignment: CDR1 MNHEY and CDR2 SMNVEV (reference sequence). Trimming removed 8 bases from V and 6 bases from J; junction bases left unmatched: 6. CDR3 size: 13 residues. As DNA, the CDR3 is TGTGCCAGCGCGTTGACAGGGTATGAAAAACTGTTTTTT. Its protein is CASALTGYEKLFF.

The J gene is TRBJ2-2, the V gene TRBV13, with 7 bases aligning to TRBD2. With V trimmed by 5 bases and J by 0 bases, 9 bases remained unmatched. This CDR3 comprises 17 residues. Germline V gene sequence: CDR1 PRHDT, CDR2 FYEKMQ (reference sequence). The DNA for the CDR3 is TGTGCCAGCAGCCCTCATTCGGCGGGAGCGAACACCGGGGAGCTGTTTTTT. It codes for CASSPHSAGANTGELFF.

V usage is TRBV7-6 and J usage is TRBJ2-7, with D maybe TRBD2 (6 bases). This CDR3 region has 13 residues. The V end lost 5 bases, the J end lost 2 bases, and 10 bases lay between the germline ends. Germline V CDR1 and CDR2: SGHVS, FNYEAQ. The DNA of the CDR3 is TGTGCCAGCAGCCCTGGGGGGACCTACGAGCAGTACTTC. Its protein product is CASSPGGTYEQYF.

This chain uses TRBV21-1 with TRBJ1-4. TRBV21-1 is a known pseudogene. The CDR3 has 13 residues. In DNA, the CDR3 is TGTGCCAGCCGCGATGAGTGGTATGAAAAACTGTTTTTT. Its protein product is CASRDEWYEKLFF.

This chain uses TRBV29-1 with TRBJ2-5, with 7 bases fitting TRBD1. The trim removed 6 bases at V and 2 bases at J, leaving 9 bases unmatched. The CDR3 length is 14 residues. Germline assignment: CDR1 SQVTM and CDR2 ANQGSEA. The CDR3 region has the DNA TGCAGCGTCGCAAGAACAGGGGTACAAGAGACCCAGTACTTC. Its translation is CSVARTGVQETQYF.

The chain employs TRBV9 and TRBJ2-1, with a tentative D call TRBD2 (6 bases). The length of the CDR3 is 16 residues. Germline values: CDR1 SGDLS, CDR2 YYNGEE. The germline V and J ends were trimmed by 0 bases and 3 bases, with 13 bases remaining between them. CDR3 coding DNA: TGTGCCAGCAGCGTAGTCTCTAGCGAGTACTACAATGAGCAGTTCTTC. Amino acid sequence: CASSVVSSEYYNEQFF.

V and J are TRBV7-2 and TRBJ2-7; D call uncertain. The V and J ends lost 1 base and 2 bases respectively, with 9 bases between them. Germline V gives CDR1 SGHTA, CDR2 FQGNSA. The CDR3 length is 14 residues. CDR3 region: CASSLGFIAYEQYF. The CDR3 nucleotides read TGTGCCAGCAGCTTAGGTTTTATAGCCTACGAGCAGTACTTC.

This rearrangement joins TRBV5-1 to TRBJ1-1; D unresolved. CDR1 is SGHRS, CDR2 YFSETQ, per germline. V lost 5 bases, J lost 1 base, and 12 bases lay in between. This CDR3 has 14 residues. The CDR3 loop is CASRISRENTEAFF. As DNA, the CDR3 is TGCGCCAGCAGAATCTCGAGAGAGAACACTGAAGCTTTCTTT.

The chain couples TRBV9 to TRBJ2-5; 7 nucleotides agree with TRBD2. This CDR3 spans 16 amino acids. V was pared by 4 bases and J by 5 bases, with 14 bases of the junction left unmatched. CDR1 SGDLS and CDR2 YYNGEE come from the germline V gene. As DNA, the CDR3 is TGTGCCAGCAGCCCCTCCGGACGGCCCGGGAGGGAGACCCAGTACTTC. Amino acids: CASSPSGRPGRETQYF.

The chain employs TRBV5-6 and TRBJ1-1, with a weak D call TRBD1 (5 bases). Trimming cost V 4 bases and J 1 base, with 20 bases left between them. Germline V gives CDR1 SGHDT, CDR2 YYEEEE. This CDR3 region has 17 residues. The CDR3 DNA reads TGTGCCAGCAGCCCAACCCTTTTCGAGACAGAGAACACTGAAGCTTTCTTT. Protein product: CASSPTLFETENTEAFF.

The J gene is TRBJ2-7, the V gene TRBV4-2; TRBD1 matches at 7 bases. The CDR3 totals 14 residues. The J segment lost 2 bases and the V segment lost 6 bases, leaving 7 bases of the junction unmatched. Germline lookup yields CDR1 LGHNA and CDR2 YNFKEQ. CDR3 coding DNA: TGTGCCAGCAGTCCCGGGACAGCTACCTACGAGCAGTACTTC. Its translation: CASSPGTATYEQYF.

This chain joins TRBV9 and TRBJ1-3, with D hard to call. CDR1 SGDLS and CDR2 YYNGEE come from the germline V gene. The CDR3 is 14 residues long. V lost 5 bases to trimming and J lost 1 base, with 10 bases between them. The CDR3 DNA sequence: TGTGCCAGCAGGAAGAGAGAATCTGGAAACACCATATATTTT. Translation gives CASRKRESGNTIYF.

The chain recombines TRBV7-6 with TRBJ2-2, with a weak D call TRBD1 (5 bases). The CDR3 is 16 residues long. V was shortened by 1 base and J by 6 bases, with 15 bases between the two germline ends. Germline V gene data show CDR1 as SGHVS and CDR2 as FNYEAQ. As DNA, the CDR3 is TGTGCCAGCAGCTTAGATGGCGGTCAGGGCGCCGGGGAGCTGTTTTTT. Its protein product is CASSLDGGQGAGELFF.

V usage is TRBV18 and J usage is TRBJ2-7, with 10 bases lining up with TRBD1. The germline V gene encodes CDR1 KGHSH and CDR2 LQKENI. The length of the CDR3 is 15 residues. V lost 4 bases, J lost 2 bases, and 5 bases stayed unmatched. The CDR3 nucleotides are TGTGCCAGCTCACTATCCGGGACAGGGGCCTACGAGCAGTACTTC. It is translated as CASSLSGTGAYEQYF. Supplemented by reference TRBV18 and TRBJ2-7, the full variable domain reads NAGVMQNPRHLVRRRGQEARLRCSPMKGHSHVYWYRQLPEEGLKFMVYLQKENIIDESGMPKERFSAEFPKEGPSILRIQQVVRGDSAAYFCASSLSGTGAYEQYFGPGTRLTVT.

This chain uses TRBV5-1 with TRBJ2-3; 7 positions agree with TRBD2. The germline V gene has CDR1 SGHRS and CDR2 YFSETQ. V trimming: 3 bases; J trimming: 1 base; junction bases outside the gene matches: 5. The CDR3 length is 15 residues. The CDR3 bases are TGCGCCAGCAGCTCCAGAGCGGGACGCACAGATACGCAGTATTTT. Translated: CASSSRAGRTDTQYF.

This chain connects TRBV11-2 to TRBJ1-2; 9 nucleotides line up with TRBD1. The CDR3 spans 17 residues. In germline, CDR1 is SGHAT, CDR2 FQNNGV. V was clipped by 4 bases and J by 6 bases; unmatched bases: 15. In DNA form, the CDR3 reads TGTGCCAGCAGCTACCCCGTACCGTCCACAGGGGGCCATGGCTACACCTTC. Its protein product is CASSYPVPSTGGHGYTF.

The V and J genes are TRBV7-2 and TRBJ2-7; 9 nucleotides align to TRBD2. Germline CDR1 SGHTA, CDR2 FQGNSA. V lost 1 base and J lost 3; bases outside the gene matches: 4. The CDR3 contains 15 residues. The CDR3 bases are TGTGCCAGCAGCTTAGACCCTAGCGGGAACTACGAGCAGTACTTC. Protein product: CASSLDPSGNYEQYF.